This TCR beta chain was documented in a study of blood T cell repertoires in COVID-19. The germline V gene encodes CDR1 SNHLY and CDR2 FYNNEI. The V end was cut by 6 bases, the J end by 6 bases, with 20 bases between. The CDR3 totals 15 residues. Sequencing was performed with immunoSEQ multiplex PCR; in TCRdb, only in-frame clones are kept and a portion is missing. The sample has approximately 180,000 clones, 70% to 90% seen once. This receptor was obtained from a person between 65 and 79 years old with COVID-19, enrolled during active disease. Sequencing was carried out using peripheral blood. The rearrangement uses TRBV2 and TRBJ2-5, with TRBD1 as a possible D gene (8 bases). CDR3 protein: CASRETTGGGKTQYF. CDR3 in DNA: TGTGCCAGCAGGGAAACAACAGGGGGAGGGAAGACCCAGTACTTC.